What follows is one TCR beta chain and its context. Its antigen is unknown. This entry is derived from a study of post-analysis software for immune sequencing data. Study-wide results and limits: The study found significantly lower normalized Chao1 diversity in multiple sclerosis patients than in controls. Elevated frequency relative to controls characterized several TRBV segments in patients, TRBV5-6, TRBV5-1 and TRBV20-1 among them.

Looked up from germline, CDR1 is LGHDT and CDR2 is YNNKEL (reference sequence). This CDR3 comprises 13 residues. V was cut by 5 bases and J by 5 bases, with 13 bases left in between. Every TCR beta cDNA library bore unique molecular identifiers. Via MiXCR, TCRdb re-called the PCR reads, giving one row per CDR3 protein. The table has about 770,000 distinct CDR3 sequences, around 42% seen once. The sequenced sample consisted of blood. The V call is TRBV3-1, the J call TRBJ2-7, with D possibly TRBD1 on 6 matching bases. The source is a girl aged 5-17 years with multiple sclerosis. The CDR3 DNA sequence: TGTGCCAGCAGCAATACAGGGAACCACGAGCAGTACTTC. It codes for CASSNTGNHEQYF.